This T cell receptor (beta chain) was identified during a study of blood T cell repertoires in COVID-19. Germline assignment: CDR1 MNHEY and CDR2 SVGAGI. The CDR3 is 14 amino acids. The V gene end was trimmed by 6 bases and the J gene end by 0 bases; junction bases not matched to a gene: 4. Sequenced by immunoSEQ multiplex PCR; TCRdb stores in-frame clones only, minus some. This sample carries 150,000 to 170,000 clones, about 79% of them seen once, and the ten largest clones take approximately 30%. The chain combines TRBV6-5 with TRBJ1-1; TRBD1 aligns across 7 bases. The sample comprised peripheral blood. The clonotype was recovered from a woman aged 55-70 years with acute or convalescent COVID-19. The CDR3 sequence is CASSVDRVNTEAFF. The CDR3 DNA follows: TGTGCCAGCAGCGTTGACAGGGTGAACACTGAAGCTTTCTTT.